This T cell receptor beta chain comes out of a study of a mutant IDH1 vaccine in newly diagnosed glioma (dated by TCRdb to the early 2020s). Study-wide context: Vaccination started 4-6 weeks after radiotherapy alone, or was given together with temozolomide cycles in the groups whose treatment included chemotherapy. Of the approximately 33 treated patients, approximately 62% were male and approximately 40% were female, and the mean age was roughly 40 years. Before enrollment, most patients had been given radiochemotherapy with temozolomide as standard therapy, while the rest had received either radiotherapy alone or temozolomide alone. Visit V12 was the week-35 safety follow-up and visit V13 was the week-47 end of study. Peripheral blood samples were drawn at six visits, namely V03 (baseline), V05, V07, V10, V12 and V13. Longitudinal TCRB deep sequencing was performed for roughly 25 treated patients wherever samples were available for exploratory analyses. What the research found in general, with its limitations: Selection of PBMC samples for TCRB deep sequencing was based on availability. According to the authors, sample limitations meant that analyses of patient blood samples could not be reproduced. Immune responses induced by the vaccine were seen in around 93% of patients across multiple MHC alleles. Pseudoprogression seemed to be unrelated to changes in the top peripheral T cell clonotypes found by TCRB sequencing.

Taken with the paper, the label for time point translates to: week 47, end of study. A 20-mer mutant IDH1 peptide at 300 micrograms in Montanide made up each vaccine dose, which was injected subcutaneously together with topical imiquimod. Across visits V03 through V10, patients got a total of eight vaccinations, given in weeks 1, 3, 5, 7, 11, 15, 19 and 23. Donors had newly diagnosed WHO grade 3 or 4 IDH1-mutant astrocytomas with loss of nuclear ATRX. The samples were drawn from NOA16, a multicentre, single-arm, open-label phase I trial in Germany that tested a mutant IDH1 peptide vaccine in humans for the first time. Genomic DNA for TCRB sequencing was extracted from EDTA blood using the DNeasy Blood and Tissue Kit. The library was generated by the immunoSEQ multiplex PCR assay. Rearranged TCR beta chain sequences were amplified with the hsTCRB Kit following the manufacturer's protocol. TCRB libraries were sequenced on an Illumina MiSeq. For the original study's pipeline: Demultiplexing, trimming and gene mapping were performed with the kit vendor's proprietary platform. Not all clones reach the TCRdb copy of this immuneACCESS table, which keeps in-frame sequences only. Checked studies attribute under half of the gap to unresolved V genes and leave the rest unexplained. V, J and clone size are taken as reported in that table, and D and trimming were inferred from the DNA itself. The sample includes about 94,000 clones, with roughly 91% observed a single time. 0.6% to 0.95% of the sample is taken by the ten largest.

Concerning this clone itself: The antigen it binds to is not known. Nothing much larger sits one base from this clone, and base qualities are not available.

This receptor was obtained from a woman in her 50s with glioma. The sample in question was PBMCs, obtained from a glioma patient whose treatment included an IDH1 peptide vaccine.

The CDR3 amino acid sequence is: CASSLSPMNTEAFF. The DNA reads as follows: TGTGCCAGCAGCTTGTCACCCATGAACACTGAAGCTTTCTTT. This sequence uses TRBV7-3 and TRBJ1-1; no confident D gene assignment can be made. Based on the germline V gene, the CDR1 and CDR2 sequences are SGHTA and FQGTGA. Deletion took 3 bases off V and 0 bases off J, with a span of 8 bases between the germline ends. The CDR3 covers 14 residues, taking in both the cysteine and the phenylalanine. Only the CDR3 part of the read is kept: 42 bases, read in frame from the first base. Extended through the reference TRBV7-3 and TRBJ1-1 proteins, this CDR3 yields the full variable domain: GAGVSQTPSNKVTEKGKYVELRCDPISGHTALYWYRQSLGQGPEFLIYFQGTGAADDSGLPNDRFFAVRPEGSVSTLKIQRTERGDSAVYLCASSLSPMNTEAFFGQGTRLTVV.